This record covers a single T cell receptor (beta chain). This record belongs to a study of PD-1 blockade in classical Hodgkin lymphoma. V was trimmed by 0 bases and J by 7 bases, leaving 13 bases between them. The CDR3 is made up of 15 amino acids. In germline, CDR1 is SGHNT, CDR2 YENEEA. Sequenced by immunoSEQ multiplex PCR; TCRdb stores in-frame clones only, minus some. The table lists tens of thousands of clones, around 70% of them singletons, with roughly 4% in the top ten. Every patient relapsed after autologous stem cell transplantation, and brentuximab vedotin exposure varied. The source is a human donor with classical Hodgkin lymphoma. The source was peripheral blood mononuclear cells (PBMCs), collected before the second cycle of nivolumab. The V call is TRBV11-3, the J call TRBJ2-1; D possibly corresponds to TRBD2 (5 bases). CDR3 sequence: CASSLDPVSANEQFF. As DNA, the CDR3 is TGTGCCAGCAGCTTAGATCCCGTTAGCGCAAATGAGCAGTTCTTC.